Presented here are 13 T cell receptor beta chains from one specimen sequenced in a study of tumor and adjacent non-tumor tissue in lung cancer (dated by TCRdb to the late 2010s). Library prep was done by multiplex PCR. This sample was sequenced with an Illumina HiSeq 2500. TCRbeta libraries were constructed through three rounds of nested PCR with primers (Table S4) according to protocols adapted from ARM-PCR. TCRdb applied fastp at Q25 and MiXCR to the public reads, then kept only in-frame beta chains. Rows matching on CDR3 protein sequence are summarized as one entry with the most common DNA and genes. This sample comprises over 110,000 distinct CDR3 sequences, approximately 70% of them detected only once. Roughly 18% of the sample belongs to the ten largest clones. RNA was extracted from bulk unsorted tissue and checked for quality with a NanoDrop ND-1000 and an Agilent 2100. The sequencing sample was made of lung tumor tissue. The origin of the receptors is a man in his sixties with small cell lung cancer.

A note on this clonotype: At one end, the junction sequence differs from germline, possibly due to a read error. The rearrangement uses TRBV6-5 and TRBJ2-1; 7 bases are shared with TRBD1. This CDR3 is built from 15 residues. Germline V gene data show CDR1 as MNHEY and CDR2 as SVGAGI. The CDR3 DNA follows: TGTGTCAGCAGTCTTTACAGGGGACGAATTTACGAGCAGTTCTTC. It specifies CVSSLYRGRIYEQFF.

In its sample, this clonotype was seen many times. The V call is TRBV20-1, the J call TRBJ2-3; 9 nucleotides align to TRBD2. From germline, CDR1 is DFQATT and CDR2 SNEGSKA (reference sequence). The V gene end was trimmed by 5 bases and the J gene end by 3 bases; junction bases not matched to a gene: 9. CDR3 length: 15 residues. The CDR3 DNA is TGCAGTGCTCCACCCCCAGCGGGAGGTACAGATACGCAGTATTTT. Translation: CSAPPPAGGTDTQYF.

Details on this clonotype: A much larger clone lies one base from this, so it may be a read error. The chain links TRBV20-1 to TRBJ1-5; no definite D call. The CDR3 has 13 residues. The V gene's germline CDR1 is DFQATT and CDR2 SNEGSKA (reference sequence). CDR3 loop: CIANGRADQPQHF. The DNA of the CDR3 is TGCATTGCTAACGGGAGAGCGGATCAGCCCCAGCATTTT.

In the case of this clonotype: At one of its ends the junction is not consistent with the germline gene, which may arise from a read error. CDR3 region: CTSSQNTLNTEAFF. CDR3 nucleotides: TGTACCAGCAGCCAGAACACATTGAACACTGAAGCTTTCTTC. V and J are TRBV4-2 and TRBJ1-1; D remains unclear. The V gene's germline CDR1 is LGHNA and CDR2 YNFKEQ. The CDR3 covers 14 residues.

Note on this clonotype: A much larger clone differs by one base, so this may be a read error. This chain links TRBV29-1 with TRBJ2-5; no reliable D call. CDR3 length: 11 residues. The V end was cut by 2 bases, the J end by 5 bases, with 6 bases between. CDR1 SQVTM and CDR2 ANQGSEA come from the germline V gene. The CDR3 region has the DNA TGCAGCGTTGAAACAGTGGAGACCCAGTACTTC. This sequence encodes CSVETVETQYF. The variable domain in full, completed from reference TRBV29-1 and TRBJ2-5, reads SAVISQKPSRDICQRGTSLTIQCQVDSQVTMMFWYRQQPGQSLTLIATANQGSEATYESGFVIDKFPISRPNLTFSTLTVSNMSPEDSSIYLCSVETVETQYFGPGTRLLVL.

Notes on this clonotype: Without the conserved terminal phenylalanine or tryptophan, this CDR3 likely stems from a read error. It is unclear where the CDR3 begins or ends on the DNA, so no DNA is shown, and the CDR3 is as TCRdb lists it. The V gene is TRBV11-2, the J gene TRBJ2-3. Germline assignment: CDR1 SGHAT and CDR2 FQNNGV. 14 amino acids form the CDR3, both terminal residues included. Here the CDR3 reads CTSSLAGETDTKYS.

The chain employs TRBV28 and TRBJ1-1; 8 nucleotides line up with TRBD1. Per the germline V gene, CDR1 is MDHEN and CDR2 is SYDVKM. The CDR3 totals 13 residues. V shed 8 bases and J 6 bases; nucleotides not matched to a gene: 8. In DNA, the CDR3 is TGTGCCAGCCTAAGGCAGGGGGCGGCTGAAGCTTTCTTT. Amino acid sequence: CASLRQGAAEAFF.

This clonotype was observed once. This sequence joins TRBV7-3 and TRBJ2-2, with TRBD1 as a possible D gene (6 bases). V was shortened by 8 bases and J by 5 bases, with 18 bases between the two germline ends. Germline V gene lookup returns CDR1 SGHTA and CDR2 FQGTGA. The CDR3 runs 15 residues. The CDR3 coding sequence is TGTGCCAGCGACGCCCCGGACAGCCATACCGGGGAGCTGTTTTTT. Translating gives CASDAPDSHTGELFF.

This clonotype was recorded once. The conserved phenylalanine or tryptophan normally closing the CDR3 is absent here, so this likely arose from a read error. This chain uses TRBV12-3 or TRBV12-4 with TRBJ2-7; D uncertain. The CDR3 has 13 residues. The CDR3 bases are TGTGTCAGCAGTTTAAGTCGCCCCTACGAGCAGTACTCC. Translated, it gives CVSSLSRPYEQYS.

This clonotype showed up just once. This chain connects TRBV6-1 to TRBJ2-5; 9 positions match TRBD2. The length of the CDR3 is 15 residues. Germline V CDR1 and CDR2: MNHNS, SASEGT. Trimming cost V 0 bases and J 7 bases; bases outside gene matches: 6. CDR3 DNA sequence: TGTGCCAGCAGTGAAGCGCGGCGGCGGGAGGGGACCCAGTACTTC. It yields the protein CASSEARRREGTQYF.

Comment on this clonotype: At one end, the junction sequence differs from germline, possibly due to a read error. This chain uses TRBV6-2 or TRBV6-3 with TRBJ2-1, with a weak D call TRBD1 (6 bases). CDR3 length equals 13 residues. Looked up from germline, CDR1 is MNHEY and CDR2 is SVGEGT. In nucleotides, the CDR3 is TGTGCCAGCAAAGGGGGATTAAGTAGTGAGCAGTCCTTC. It is translated as CASKGGLSSEQSF.

Regarding this clonotype: No conserved phenylalanine or tryptophan ends this CDR3, so it is likely a read error. The chain is built from TRBV6-5 and TRBJ2-7; D unresolved. Germline V gene data show CDR1 as MNHEY and CDR2 as SVGAGI. The length of the CDR3 is 12 residues. The CDR3 region has the DNA TGCGCCAGCCAGAGTATCTCATACGAGCAGTACTAC. Protein product: CASQSISYEQYY.

This clonotype showed up many times. The J gene is TRBJ2-3, the V gene TRBV4-2; D not resolved. Trimming cost V 0 bases and J 2 bases, with 15 bases left between them. Germline CDR1 LGHNA, CDR2 YNFKEQ. The CDR3 length is 17 residues. The CDR3 DNA follows: TGTGCCAGCAGCCAAGATATGCCTAGTGGGCCCACAGATACGCAGTATTTT. This translates into CASSQDMPSGPTDTQYF.